Listed below are T cell receptor beta chains from one sample, sequenced in a study of shared clonotypes between healthy human individuals. The protocol was immunoSEQ multiplex PCR, while the TCRdb copy is restricted to in-frame clones and leaves out a portion. There are about 1.5 million clones in the sample; about 98% occur only once, and about 0.45% lies in the top ten. The sample was naive CD4+ T cells sorted from blood. Receptor source: a young man in good health. CDR3s leave out the opening cysteine and the closing phenylalanine or tryptophan.

TRBV19	TRBJ2-1	15	ASRTSFRDMRNNEQF
TRBV19	TRBJ2-1	14	ASGNTGRALYNEQF
TRBV30	TRBJ1-2	10	AWSRGYSGYT
TRBV5-1	TRBJ1-5	13	ASSLGGQGNQPQH
TRBV19	TRBJ2-2	12	ASRASGNTGELF
TRBV25-1	TRBJ2-7	12	ASSDPGSYYEQY
TRBV7-9	TRBJ2-5	10	ASSLAGSRRY
TRBV19	TRBJ2-2	14	ASSLGLAGVGGELF
TRBV19	TRBJ2-3	13	ASSHSSSRTDTQY
TRBV28	TRBJ2-1	15	ASEGTESPRSYNEQF
TRBV5-4	TRBJ2-3	14	ASSLESSGRSGTQY
TRBV5-1	TRBJ2-7	12	ASTLTSGQPEQY
TRBV9	TRBJ2-3	11	ASGGGSADTQY
TRBV29-1	TRBJ2-5	12	SAATPGRRETQY
TRBV6-5	TRBJ2-7	13	ASSYGASGTYEQY
TRBV6-5	TRBJ1-2	13	ASSYSPPGTYGYT
TRBV5-6	TRBJ1-2	12	ASSFPGTYYGYT
TRBV5-1	TRBJ2-3	11	ASSLEQINTQY
TRBV2	TRBJ1-1	13	ASSPRVGSNTEAF
TRBV18	TRBJ1-4	11	ASSPGGNEKLF
TRBV7-2	TRBJ1-5	12	ASSFDRGHQPQH
TRBV10-3	TRBJ2-7	11	AIGEVQTYEQY
TRBV19	TRBJ1-4	15	ASSHPLRGPPREKLF
TRBV5-1	TRBJ2-2	14	ASSLGLAGTTGELF
TRBV10-3	TRBJ2-1	12	AISGGTGRVEQF
TRBV2	TRBJ1-5	11	ASGGESNQPQH
TRBV6-6	TRBJ2-5	12	ASRHRDRVETQY
TRBV19	TRBJ2-2	13	ASRTASGRAGELF
TRBV19	TRBJ2-2	10	ASKTMVGELF
TRBV25-1	TRBJ2-5	11	AAKTSGQETQY
TRBV7-9	TRBJ2-2	13	ASSPGELNTGELF
TRBV28	TRBJ2-7	12	ASTPGPWGGEQY
TRBV7-2	TRBJ2-2	16	ASSLRTSGRANTGELF
TRBV18	TRBJ2-3	14	ASSPFGTSGTDTQY
TRBV7-8	TRBJ2-1	10	ASSLWPNEQF
TRBV5-1	TRBJ2-5	12	ASSLEITKETQY
TRBV6-1	TRBJ1-5	13	ASSEATAGFQPQH
TRBV7-2	TRBJ2-1	14	ASSHNFAGAQDEQF
TRBV9	TRBJ2-3	16	ASSLRGGRRISTDTQY
TRBV29-1	TRBJ1-5	12	SVDGGSVGQPQH
TRBV5-1	TRBJ2-3	12	ASSFLEGTDTQY
TRBV30	TRBJ2-7	13	AWGARGSGPYEQY
TRBV18	TRBJ2-3	12	ASSPIMGTDTQY
TRBV28	TRBJ2-7	13	ASSSYAMSHYEQY
TRBV30	TRBJ2-4	17	AWSTYPTGGTRAKNIQY
TRBV5-4	TRBJ2-5	11	ASGTQGAETQY
TRBV7-9	TRBJ1-1	13	ASNNLDRANTEAF
TRBV27	TRBJ2-1	11	ASSLSPGVEQF
TRBV7-7	TRBJ2-7	11	ASSPQGNYEQY
TRBV19	TRBJ2-4	13	ASRIGHNVKNIQY
TRBV29-1	TRBJ1-1	11	SVRGRMNTEAF
TRBV7-6	TRBJ2-3	14	ASSLKVGRATDTQY
TRBV6-6	TRBJ1-2	14	ASNPRTGGLDYGYT
TRBV5-1	TRBJ1-3	15	ASSLVGGMGTRGTIY
TRBV27	TRBJ2-7	13	ASSPRLAGLYEQY
TRBV7-2	TRBJ1-2	12	ASSMGGILYGYT
TRBV14	TRBJ1-3	14	ASSPFSEGGRNTIY
TRBV30	TRBJ1-1	10	AWRGGNTEAF
TRBV10-2	TRBJ1-5	11	ASRGRDNQPQH
TRBV30	TRBJ1-4	12	AQGGHSLGEKLF